A single sample is the source of the 15 T cell receptor beta chains below, sequenced in a study of CD8 T cells in Susac syndrome. RNA totalling about 0.45 to 1 ug underwent reverse transcription with random hexamers. TCRdb called the immunoSEQ multiplex PCR reads again in MiXCR, with one record for every CDR3 protein. The data hold more than 55,000 distinct CDR3 sequences, with over 95% observed a single time. Sequencing used CD4+ T cells from PBMCs. Receptors originate from a human donor with multiple sclerosis.

The chain uses TRBV28 and TRBJ1-1; tentatively, D is TRBD1 (5 bases). The CDR3 extends over 13 amino acids. The germline V and J ends were trimmed by 6 bases and 1 base, with 9 bases remaining between them. From germline, CDR1 is MDHEN and CDR2 SYDVKM. The CDR3 DNA reads as TGTGCCAGCAGGCTCCAGGGGAACACTGAAGCTTTCTTT. This encodes CASRLQGNTEAFF.

This clonotype is a singleton in its sample. The J gene is TRBJ2-3, the V gene TRBV5-1; no firm D call. Germline loops: CDR1 SGHRS, CDR2 YFSETQ. The V gene lost 2 bases and the J gene lost 0 bases, with 7 bases spanning the gap. This CDR3 is built from 14 residues. CDR3 loop: CASSFLLSTDTQYF. DNA for the CDR3: TGCGCCAGCAGCTTTCTCCTTAGCACAGATACGCAGTATTTT. Filled out from reference TRBV5-1 and TRBJ2-3, the complete variable domain reads KAGVTQTPRYLIKTRGQQVTLSCSPISGHRSVSWYQQTPGQGLQFLFEYFSETQRNKGNFPGRFSGRQFSNSRSEMNVSTLELGDSALYLCASSFLLSTDTQYFGPGTRLTVL.

The V gene is TRBV12-3 or TRBV12-4, the J gene TRBJ1-1; 8 nucleotides match TRBD1. V lost 1 base to trimming and J lost 3 bases; unmatched junction nucleotides: 4. The CDR3 is 15 residues long. DNA for the CDR3: TGTGCCAGCAGTTTAGGGACAGGGAGAGACACTGAAGCTTTCTTT. Residues: CASSLGTGRDTEAFF.

The chain couples TRBV7-9 to TRBJ2-1; TRBD2 aligns across 7 bases. Germline CDR1 SEHNR, CDR2 FQNEAQ (reference sequence). V lost 1 base, J lost 3 bases, and 3 bases stayed unmatched. CDR3 length equals 15 residues. In DNA form, the CDR3 reads TGTGCCAGCAGCTTAGACCGGGGGGTCTACAATGAGCAGTTCTTC. Encoded protein: CASSLDRGVYNEQFF.

This clonotype showed up just once. Germline and junction disagree at one end, which may indicate a read error. The chain joins TRBV30 to TRBJ1-3; D is unresolved. CDR3 length: 15 amino acids. Germline V gene sequence: CDR1 GTSNPN, CDR2 SVGIG (reference sequence). This CDR3 reads CAWSLGRSSENTIYF. The CDR3 DNA reads as TGTGCCTGGAGTCTGGGCAGAAGCTCTGAAAACACCATATATTTT. Together with reference TRBV30 and TRBJ1-3, the CDR3 gives the full variable domain: SQTIHQWPATLVQPVGSPLSLECTVEGTSNPNLYWYRQAAGRGLQLLFYSVGIGQISSEVPQNLSASRPQDRQFILSSKKLLLSDSGFYLCAWSLGRSSENTIYFGEGSWLTVV.

This chain uses TRBV12-3 or TRBV12-4 with TRBJ2-2; TRBD2 might be the D (6 bases). The V end was cut by 6 bases, the J end by 7 bases, with 12 bases between. The CDR3 is 13 amino acids. CDR3 protein: CASRVRENGELFF. CDR3 nucleotide sequence: TGTGCCAGCAGAGTCCGGGAGAACGGGGAGCTGTTTTTT.

This clonotype came up once. The chain joins TRBV2 to TRBJ1-6; D is unclear. The germline V and J ends were trimmed by 2 bases and 10 bases, with 9 bases remaining between them. This CDR3 comprises 13 residues. CDR1 is SNHLY, CDR2 FYNNEI, per germline. For the CDR3, the DNA is TGTGCCAGCAGTGAAAATCCGGCCTCACCCCTCCACTTT. Protein: CASSENPASPLHF. Using reference TRBV2 and TRBJ1-6 for the parts outside the CDR3, the full variable domain is EPEVTQTPSHQVTQMGQEVILRCVPISNHLYFYWYRQILGQKVEFLVSFYNNEISEKSEIFDDQFSVERPDGSNFTLKIRSTKLEDSAMYFCASSENPASPLHFGNGTRLTVT.

The chain links TRBV24-1 to TRBJ2-5; 7 nucleotides line up with TRBD1. With 3 bases clipped from V and 4 bases from J, the junction kept 13 bases outside the gene matches. In germline, CDR1 is KGHDR, CDR2 SFDVKD. The CDR3 length is 17 residues. Written as DNA, the CDR3 is TGTGCCACCAGTGATGCCGGCCTTAACACAGGGGCAGAGACCCAGTACTTC. It yields the protein CATSDAGLNTGAETQYF.

The gene calls are TRBV12-5 and TRBJ2-1; D is possibly TRBD1 (5 bases). Per germline, CDR1 LGHNT and CDR2 FRNRAP. CDR3 length: 13 residues. Between the trimmed V and J ends, which lost 3 bases and 5 bases, there was a span of 8 bases. CDR3: CASGLQANNEQFF. The CDR3 nucleotides read TGTGCTAGTGGTTTACAGGCCAACAATGAGCAGTTCTTC. The variable domain in full, completed from reference TRBV12-5 and TRBJ2-1, reads DARVTQTPRHKVTEMGQEVTMRCQPILGHNTVFWYRQTMMQGLELLAYFRNRAPLDDSGMPKDRFSAEMPDATLATLKIQPSEPRDSAVYFCASGLQANNEQFFGPGTRLTVL.

The chain uses TRBV30 and TRBJ1-5, with D possibly matching TRBD1 (5 bases). The CDR3 loop spans 12 amino acids. V was cut by 4 bases and J by 6 bases, with 10 bases left in between. CDR1 and CDR2 (germline): GTSNPN, SVGIG (reference sequence). The CDR3 nucleotides are TGTGCCTGGAACGGGGCGGGTCAGCCCCAGCATTTT. Its protein product is CAWNGAGQPQHF.

CDR3 protein: CATSGRTGAETQYF. DNA of the CDR3: TGTGCCACCAGTGGCCGGACAGGGGCTGAGACCCAGTACTTC. The J gene is TRBJ2-5, the V gene TRBV24-1; 9 bases are a match to TRBD1. The germline V gene has CDR1 KGHDR and CDR2 SFDVKD. The CDR3 has 14 residues. V shed 5 bases, J shed 5 bases, and the junction held 5 bases outside the gene matches.

This clonotype was seen once. The chain links TRBV6-5 to TRBJ1-1; D is unresolved. The ends were cut back, 4 bases at V and 5 bases at J, with 5 bases in the middle. This CDR3 region has 11 residues. Per germline, CDR1 MNHEY and CDR2 SVGAGI. The CDR3: CASSSTTEAFF. Written as DNA, the CDR3 is TGTGCCAGCAGTTCCACAACTGAAGCTTTCTTT.

This sequence joins TRBV20-1 and TRBJ2-7; 13 nucleotides align to TRBD2. Per the germline V gene, CDR1 is DFQATT and CDR2 is SNEGSKA (reference sequence). Trimming removed 5 bases from V and 2 bases from J; junction bases left unmatched: 3. This CDR3 has 14 residues. CDR3 amino acids: CSAPGLAGAYEQYF. The CDR3 coding sequence is TGCAGTGCTCCCGGACTAGCGGGGGCCTACGAGCAGTACTTC.

The chain carries TRBV11-3 and TRBJ2-7; no clear D gene. The CDR3 sequence is 13 residues long. Germline CDR1 SGHNT, CDR2 YENEEA. V dropped 7 bases and J dropped 1 base, with 11 bases sitting between them. CDR3 in DNA: TGTGCCAGCACCCTGGACGGGTCCTACGAGCAGTACTTC. Its protein is CASTLDGSYEQYF.

V usage is TRBV12-3 or TRBV12-4 and J usage is TRBJ2-5; tentative D call: TRBD2 (6 bases). The CDR3 extends over 13 amino acids. V gave up 5 bases and J gave up 9 bases, with 16 bases separating them. CDR3 nucleotides: TGTGCCAGCAGTGGAGGGACGATTGGACCCCAGTACTTC. Translating it yields CASSGGTIGPQYF.